Below, 18 T cell receptor beta chains from the same sample are listed, as sequenced in a study of immune reconstitution after stem cell transplant in scleroderma. Via MiXCR, TCRdb re-called the RT-PCR reads, giving one row per CDR3 protein. There are some 2,200 distinct CDR3 sequences in the sample; less than 8% occur only once, and around an eighth lies in the top ten. The sample was gathered before or after autologous hematopoietic stem cell transplantation (not recorded which). The receptor source for this set is a male donor with systemic sclerosis.

The rearrangement joins TRBV6-1 to TRBJ1-1; D gene uncertain. This CDR3 region has 13 residues. Trimming took off 2 bases at V and 1 base at J, with 5 bases between the two ends. The germline V gene encodes CDR1 MNHNS and CDR2 SASEGT. The CDR3 nucleotides read TGTGCCAGCAGTGAATTACAGAACACTGAAGCTTTCTTT. Amino acid sequence: CASSELQNTEAFF.

Within the sample, this clonotype is medium-sized. This chain joins TRBV6-5 and TRBJ1-4, with TRBD1 identical over 7 bases. This CDR3 contains 15 residues. Germline loops: CDR1 MNHEY, CDR2 SVGAGI. Germline trimming cut 0 bases from V and 7 bases from J; bases unmatched to any gene: 5. CDR3 nucleotide sequence: TGTGCCAGCAGTTACTCGACCGAGGGGGCTGAAAAACTGTTTTTT. This gives the protein CASSYSTEGAEKLFF.

This clonotype is medium-sized by share. J is TRBJ1-1 and V is TRBV29-1; D is perhaps TRBD1 (6 bases). Germline-derived CDR1 and CDR2 are SQVTM and ANQGSEA. This CDR3 comprises 11 residues. V was cut by 7 bases and J by 5 bases, with 11 bases left in between. DNA of the CDR3: TGCAGCGCAACAGGGTGGACTGAAGCTTTCTTT. Its translation is CSATGWTEAFF.

Within the sample, this clonotype is medium-sized. The CDR3 loop reads CSAPVTDTQYF. In DNA, the CDR3 is TGCAGTGCTCCGGTCACAGATACGCAGTATTTT. This rearrangement joins TRBV20-1 to TRBJ2-3, with D unclear. The V end was cut by 5 bases, the J end by 2 bases, with 5 bases between. This CDR3 spans 11 amino acids. From germline, CDR1 is DFQATT and CDR2 SNEGSKA (reference sequence).

The rearrangement links TRBV19 to TRBJ1-1; possibly TRBD1 for D (5 bases). Germline V gene lookup returns CDR1 LNHDA and CDR2 SQIVND (reference sequence). Trimming stripped 4 bases from V and 5 bases from J, with 11 bases between. The CDR3 consists of 13 residues. The CDR3 is CASSTGGGTEAFF. In nucleotides, the CDR3 is TGTGCCAGTAGTACCGGGGGGGGGACTGAAGCTTTCTTT.

In this sample, this clonotype is medium-sized. V and J are TRBV27 and TRBJ2-3, with 11 bases fitting TRBD2. The CDR3 is 15 residues long. Germline V gene data show CDR1 as MNHEY and CDR2 as SMNVEV (reference sequence). V was pared by 6 bases and J by 5 bases, with 7 bases of the junction left unmatched. CDR3 nucleotide sequence: TGTGCCAGCAGAGGCGTTAGCGGGGGGGGAGATACGCAGTATTTT. Translated, it gives CASRGVSGGGDTQYF.

Comment on this clonotype: A much bigger clone sits one base away, suggesting this may be a read error. V gene TRBV10-3 combines with J gene TRBJ1-2, with D perhaps matching TRBD1 (5 bases). With 11 bases removed from V and 0 bases from J, the gap between germline ends came to 19 bases. Germline V lookup: CDR1 ENHRY, CDR2 SYGVKD. This CDR3 is 15 amino acids long. As DNA, the CDR3 is TGTGCCGCCAAGAGGGGCGACGGTACTAACTATGGCTACACCTTC. This translates into CAAKRGDGTNYGYTF.

This clonotype is termed medium-sized. The gene calls are TRBV6-6 and TRBJ2-3; D ambiguous. V lost 0 bases, J lost 3 bases, and 10 bases lay in between. The CDR3 sequence is 15 residues long. Germline-derived CDR1 and CDR2 are MNHNY and SVGAGI (reference sequence). CDR3 amino acids: CASSYSGPETDTQYF. In DNA, the CDR3 is TGTGCCAGCAGTTACTCTGGTCCAGAGACAGATACGCAGTATTTT.

This clonotype is classed as medium-sized. The chain has TRBV10-3 and TRBJ2-2, with D perhaps TRBD1 (5 bases). There are 15 residues in the CDR3. The V end lost 9 bases, the J end lost 4 bases, and 18 bases lay between the germline ends. Germline V gene lookup returns CDR1 ENHRY and CDR2 SYGVKD. The DNA of the CDR3 is TGTGCCATTAACAGACAGTCCTCGGGCACCGGGGAGCTGTTTTTT. Translation: CAINRQSSGTGELFF.

This clonotype rates as medium-sized. The chain recombines TRBV28 with TRBJ2-3; D unclear. CDR1 is MDHEN and CDR2 is SYDVKM in the germline V gene. The CDR3 has 12 residues. V was shortened by 6 bases and J by 4 bases, with 8 bases between the two germline ends. In nucleotides, the CDR3 is TGTGCCAGCAGCTTCGACGCAGATACGCAGTATTTT. Its protein is CASSFDADTQYF.

This clonotype counts as medium-sized. The chain has TRBV20-1 and TRBJ2-1; D is perhaps TRBD2 (5 bases). This CDR3 region has 13 residues. Trimming left V 5 bases short and J 4 bases short, with 12 bases between. CDR1 and CDR2 (germline): DFQATT, SNEGSKA (reference sequence). In nucleotides, the CDR3 is TGCAGTGCTGGCGCGGGCACATACAATGAGCAGTTCTTC. Protein: CSAGAGTYNEQFF.

By frequency in the sample, this clonotype is medium-sized. The chain combines TRBV28 with TRBJ1-5; no clear D. V lost 8 bases and J 0 bases, leaving 8 bases between the germline ends. Germline V gives CDR1 MDHEN, CDR2 SYDVKM. CDR3 size: 13 residues. CDR3 loop: CASWRFSNQPQHF. The CDR3 DNA reads as TGTGCCAGCTGGAGATTTAGCAATCAGCCCCAGCATTTT.

By sample fraction, this clonotype is medium-sized. The chain carries TRBV12-3 or TRBV12-4 and TRBJ2-1; D ambiguous. The CDR3 runs to 12 residues. Trimming cost V 8 bases and J 7 bases, with 12 bases left between them. The CDR3 DNA follows: TGTGCCAGCTTAACAATCCGTAATGAGCAGTTCTTC. As protein: CASLTIRNEQFF.

By sample share, this clonotype is medium-sized. This rearrangement joins TRBV12-5 to TRBJ2-3; D possibly corresponds to TRBD2 (6 bases). Trimming removed 7 bases from V and 2 bases from J, with 10 bases in between. Germline CDR1 is LGHNT and CDR2 is FRNRAP. The CDR3 contains 13 residues. In DNA, the CDR3 is TGTGCTAGTGTTTCGGGAGCCACAGATACGCAGTATTTT. This translates into CASVSGATDTQYF.

Sample share makes this clonotype medium-sized. V usage is TRBV12-3 or TRBV12-4 and J usage is TRBJ2-3; maybe TRBD2 (5 bases). This CDR3 comprises 14 residues. V was clipped by 5 bases and J by 1 base, with 10 bases between them. This chain's CDR3 is CASSGNGGTDTQYF. CDR3 nucleotide sequence: TGTGCCAGCAGTGGAAACGGGGGCACAGATACGCAGTATTTT.

Relative to its sample, this clonotype is medium-sized (0.01 to 0.1%). The V call is TRBV27, the J call TRBJ2-1, with a possible D match to TRBD1 (6 bases). Germline assignment: CDR1 MNHEY and CDR2 SMNVEV (reference sequence). The CDR3 runs to 14 residues. The V end lost 6 bases, the J end lost 5 bases, and 14 bases lay between the germline ends. Written as DNA, the CDR3 is TGTGCCAGCAGCCTACAAGGGACAAACAATGAGCAGTTCTTC. Translating gives CASSLQGTNNEQFF.

This clonotype was observed a handful of times. The chain uses TRBV9 and TRBJ1-2; D is uncertain. The CDR3 length is 14 residues. CDR1 and CDR2 from the germline V gene are SGDLS and YYNGEE. V lost 4 bases to trimming and J lost 7 bases, with 17 bases between them. This CDR3 reads CASSYREARGGYTF. CDR3 bases: TGTGCCAGCAGCTACCGGGAGGCCAGAGGTGGCTACACCTTC.

This clonotype counts as medium-sized. This rearrangement joins TRBV20-1 to TRBJ1-1; D is unresolved. V was trimmed by 4 bases and J by 1 base, leaving 13 bases between them. Germline lookup yields CDR1 DFQATT and CDR2 SNEGSKA (reference sequence). The CDR3 spans 14 residues. The CDR3 spells CSAKVLGRNTEAFF. The CDR3 DNA follows: TGCAGTGCTAAAGTTTTAGGGAGGAACACTGAAGCTTTCTTT.